The clone carrying this T cell receptor (beta chain) came up a few times. The CDR3 is 13 residues long. Germline CDR1 is LGHNA and CDR2 is YSLEER. Trimming took 2 bases from V and 9 from J, leaving 11 bases between them. MiXCR, run by TCRdb on the RT-PCR reads, gives a single entry per CDR3 protein. The sample holds about 650,000 distinct CDR3 sequences, approximately 14% seen once. This record belongs to a study of response to subunit inactivated influenza vaccine. This chain connects TRBV4-3 to TRBJ1-5; maybe TRBD1 (5 bases). The sample here was PBMCs from blood, taken 14 days before vaccination. This receptor was taken from a man aged 45 to 65 who received an inactivated influenza vaccine. The chain's CDR3 is CASSQIDQGPQHF. The CDR3 DNA is TGCGCCAGCAGCCAAATAGATCAGGGGCCCCAGCATTTT.